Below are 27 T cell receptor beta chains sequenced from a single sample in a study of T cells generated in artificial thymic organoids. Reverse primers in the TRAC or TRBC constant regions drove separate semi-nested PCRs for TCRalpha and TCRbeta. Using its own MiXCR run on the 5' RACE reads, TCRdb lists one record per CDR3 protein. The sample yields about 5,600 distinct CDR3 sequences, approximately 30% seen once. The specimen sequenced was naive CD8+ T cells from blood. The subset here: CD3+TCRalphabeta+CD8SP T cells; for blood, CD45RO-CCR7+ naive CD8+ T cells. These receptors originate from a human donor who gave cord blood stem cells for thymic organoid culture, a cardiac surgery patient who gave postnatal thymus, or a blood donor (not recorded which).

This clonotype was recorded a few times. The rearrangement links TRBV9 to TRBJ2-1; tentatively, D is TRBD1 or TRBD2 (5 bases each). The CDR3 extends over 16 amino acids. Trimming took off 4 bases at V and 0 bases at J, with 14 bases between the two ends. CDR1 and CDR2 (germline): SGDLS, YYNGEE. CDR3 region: CASSSRDGSSYNEQFF. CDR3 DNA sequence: TGTGCCAGCAGCTCCCGGGACGGAAGCTCCTACAATGAGCAGTTCTTC.

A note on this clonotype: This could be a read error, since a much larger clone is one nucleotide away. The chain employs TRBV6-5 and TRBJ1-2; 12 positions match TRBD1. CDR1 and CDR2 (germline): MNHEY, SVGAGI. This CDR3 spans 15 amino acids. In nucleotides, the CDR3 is TGTGCCAGCAGTTACGGGACAGGGGGCGGCTATGGCTACGCCTTC. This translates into CASSYGTGGGYGYAF.

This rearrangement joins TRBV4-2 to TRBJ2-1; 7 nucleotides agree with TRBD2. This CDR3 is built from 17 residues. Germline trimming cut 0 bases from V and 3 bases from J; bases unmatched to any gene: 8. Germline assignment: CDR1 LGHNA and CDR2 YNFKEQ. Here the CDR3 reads CASSQDRASGIYNEQFF. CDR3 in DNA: TGTGCCAGCAGCCAAGATAGGGCTAGCGGAATCTACAATGAGCAGTTCTTC.

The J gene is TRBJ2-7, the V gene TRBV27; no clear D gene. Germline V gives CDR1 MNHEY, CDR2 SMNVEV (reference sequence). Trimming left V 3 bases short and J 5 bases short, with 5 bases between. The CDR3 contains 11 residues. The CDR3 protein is CASSFLDEQYF. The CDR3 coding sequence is TGTGCCAGCAGTTTCCTCGACGAGCAGTACTTC.

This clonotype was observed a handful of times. The CDR3 DNA follows: TGTGCCAGCAGCGTAGACCCCGGCCCCTCTGGAAACACCATATATTTT. Its protein is CASSVDPGPSGNTIYF. This chain joins TRBV9 and TRBJ1-3; D not certain. The CDR3 is made up of 16 amino acids. The V gene lost 0 bases and the J gene lost 0 bases, with 10 bases spanning the gap. Germline V gene lookup returns CDR1 SGDLS and CDR2 YYNGEE.

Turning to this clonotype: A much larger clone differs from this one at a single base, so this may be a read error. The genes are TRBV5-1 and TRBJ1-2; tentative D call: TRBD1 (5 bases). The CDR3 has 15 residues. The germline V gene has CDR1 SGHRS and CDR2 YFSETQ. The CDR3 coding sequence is TGCACCAGCAGCCAAGAGCCGGGTGGGGGCTATGGCTACACCTTC. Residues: CTSSQEPGGGYGYTF.

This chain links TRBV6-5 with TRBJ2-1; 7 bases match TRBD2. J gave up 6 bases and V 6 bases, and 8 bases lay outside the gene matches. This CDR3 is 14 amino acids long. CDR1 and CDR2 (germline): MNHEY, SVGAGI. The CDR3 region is CASRDYGGINEQFF. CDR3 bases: TGTGCCAGCAGAGACTACGGGGGGATCAATGAGCAGTTCTTC.

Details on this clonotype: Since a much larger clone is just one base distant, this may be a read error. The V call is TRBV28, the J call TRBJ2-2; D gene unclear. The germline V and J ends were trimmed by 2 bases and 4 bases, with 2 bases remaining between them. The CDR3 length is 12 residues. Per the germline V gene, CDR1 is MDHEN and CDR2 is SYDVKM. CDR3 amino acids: CASSLVTGELFF. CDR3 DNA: TGTGCCAGCAGTTTAGTCACCGGGGAGCTGTTTTTT.

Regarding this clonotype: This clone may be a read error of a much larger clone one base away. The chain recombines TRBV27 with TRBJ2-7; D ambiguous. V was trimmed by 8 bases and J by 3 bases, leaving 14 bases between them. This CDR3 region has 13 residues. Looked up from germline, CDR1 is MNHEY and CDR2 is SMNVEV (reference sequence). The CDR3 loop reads CASGHLGNYEQYF. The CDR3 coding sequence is TGTGCCAGCGGCCACCTTGGAAACTACGAGCAGTACTTC.

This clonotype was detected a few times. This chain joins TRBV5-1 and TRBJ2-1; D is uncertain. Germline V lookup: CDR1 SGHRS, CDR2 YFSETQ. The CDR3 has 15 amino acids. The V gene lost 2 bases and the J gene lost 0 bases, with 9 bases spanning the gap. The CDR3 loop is CASSLRSGSYNEQFF. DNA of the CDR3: TGCGCCAGCAGCTTACGCAGTGGCTCCTACAATGAGCAGTTCTTC.

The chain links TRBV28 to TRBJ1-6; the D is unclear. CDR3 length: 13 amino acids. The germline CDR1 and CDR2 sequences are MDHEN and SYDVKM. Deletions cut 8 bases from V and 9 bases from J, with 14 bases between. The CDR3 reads CASGRGVSSPLHF. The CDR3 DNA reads TGTGCCAGCGGTCGGGGAGTGAGTTCACCCCTCCACTTT. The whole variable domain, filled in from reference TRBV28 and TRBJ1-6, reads DVKVTQSSRYLVKRTGEKVFLECVQDMDHENMFWYRQDPGLGLRLIYFSYDVKMKEKGDIPEGYSVSREKKERFSLILESASTNQTSMYLCASGRGVSSPLHFGNGTRLTVT.

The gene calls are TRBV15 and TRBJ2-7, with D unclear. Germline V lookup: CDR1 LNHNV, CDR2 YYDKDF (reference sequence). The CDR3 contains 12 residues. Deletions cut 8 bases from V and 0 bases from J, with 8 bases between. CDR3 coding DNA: TGTGCCACCGGTCTCGGCTCCTACGAGCAGTACTTC. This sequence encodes CATGLGSYEQYF.

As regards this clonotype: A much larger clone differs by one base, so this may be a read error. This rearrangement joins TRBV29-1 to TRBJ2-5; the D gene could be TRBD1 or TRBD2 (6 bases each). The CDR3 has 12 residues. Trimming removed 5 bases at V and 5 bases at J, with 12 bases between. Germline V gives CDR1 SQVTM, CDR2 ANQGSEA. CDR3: CSVTRGLETQYF. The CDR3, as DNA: TGCAGCGTTACCCGGGGGCTGGAGACCCAGTACTTC.

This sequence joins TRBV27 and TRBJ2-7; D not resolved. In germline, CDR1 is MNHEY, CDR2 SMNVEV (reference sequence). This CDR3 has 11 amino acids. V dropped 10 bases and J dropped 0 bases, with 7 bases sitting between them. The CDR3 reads CATGSSYEQYF. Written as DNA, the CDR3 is TGTGCCACAGGAAGCTCCTACGAGCAGTACTTC.

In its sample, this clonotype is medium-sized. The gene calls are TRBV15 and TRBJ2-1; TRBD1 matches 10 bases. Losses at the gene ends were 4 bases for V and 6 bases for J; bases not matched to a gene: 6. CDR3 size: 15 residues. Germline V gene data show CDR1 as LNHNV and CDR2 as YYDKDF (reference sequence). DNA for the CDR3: TGTGCCACCAGCACTGACAGGGGGCCGCCCAATGAGCAGTTCTTC. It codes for CATSTDRGPPNEQFF.

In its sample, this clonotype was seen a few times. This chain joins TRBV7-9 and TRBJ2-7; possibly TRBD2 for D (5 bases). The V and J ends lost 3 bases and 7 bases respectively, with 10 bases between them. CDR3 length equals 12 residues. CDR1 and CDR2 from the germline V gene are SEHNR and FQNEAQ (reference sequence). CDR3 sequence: CASSFRGGEQYF. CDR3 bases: TGTGCCAGCAGCTTCCGGGGTGGGGAGCAGTACTTC.

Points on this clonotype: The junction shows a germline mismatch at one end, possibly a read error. CDR3 sequence (DNA): TGTGTCAGCAGCTTAAAGGGACAGCCCTACGAGCAGTACTTC. Amino acids: CVSSLKGQPYEQYF. V is TRBV7-6 and J is TRBJ2-7; the match to TRBD1 covers 7 bases. Per the germline V gene, CDR1 is SGHVS and CDR2 is FNYEAQ. This CDR3 spans 14 amino acids.

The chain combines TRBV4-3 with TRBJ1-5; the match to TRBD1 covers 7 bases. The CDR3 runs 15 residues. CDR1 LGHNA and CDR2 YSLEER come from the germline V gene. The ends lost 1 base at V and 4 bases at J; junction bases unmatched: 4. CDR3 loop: CASSQVWDSNQPQHF. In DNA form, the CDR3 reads TGCGCCAGCAGCCAAGTTTGGGACAGTAATCAGCCCCAGCATTTT.

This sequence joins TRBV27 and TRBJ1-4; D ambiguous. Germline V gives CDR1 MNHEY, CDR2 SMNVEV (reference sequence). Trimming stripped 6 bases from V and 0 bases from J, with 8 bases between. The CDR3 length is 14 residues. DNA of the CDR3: TGTGCCAGCAGAGACCGTCCAACTAATGAAAAACTGTTTTTT. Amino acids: CASRDRPTNEKLFF.

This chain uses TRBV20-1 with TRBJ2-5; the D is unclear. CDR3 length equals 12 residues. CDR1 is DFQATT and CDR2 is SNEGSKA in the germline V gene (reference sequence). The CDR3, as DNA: TGCAGCATCCCCGGTCTTCGAGAGACCCAGTACTTC. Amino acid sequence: CSIPGLRETQYF.

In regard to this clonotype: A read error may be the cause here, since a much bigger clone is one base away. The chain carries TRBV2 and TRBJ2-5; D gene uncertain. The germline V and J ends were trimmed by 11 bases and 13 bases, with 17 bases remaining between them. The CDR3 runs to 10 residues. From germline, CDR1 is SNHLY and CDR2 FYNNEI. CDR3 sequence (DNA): TGTGCCGTAAGAGGTTTTCTCCGGTACTTC. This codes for CAVRGFLRYF.

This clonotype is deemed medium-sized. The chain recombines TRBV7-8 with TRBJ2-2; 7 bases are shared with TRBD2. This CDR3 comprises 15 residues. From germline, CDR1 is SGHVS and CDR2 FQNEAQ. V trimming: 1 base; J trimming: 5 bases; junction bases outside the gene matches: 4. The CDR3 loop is CASSLVWGGTGELFF. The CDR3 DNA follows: TGTGCCAGCAGCTTAGTTTGGGGAGGGACCGGGGAGCTGTTTTTT.

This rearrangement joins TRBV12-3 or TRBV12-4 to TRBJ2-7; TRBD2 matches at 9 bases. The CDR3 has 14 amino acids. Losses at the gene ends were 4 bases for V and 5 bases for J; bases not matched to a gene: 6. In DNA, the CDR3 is TGTGCCAGCAGTTCCAGCGGGAGGATCGACGAGCAGTACTTC. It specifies CASSSSGRIDEQYF.

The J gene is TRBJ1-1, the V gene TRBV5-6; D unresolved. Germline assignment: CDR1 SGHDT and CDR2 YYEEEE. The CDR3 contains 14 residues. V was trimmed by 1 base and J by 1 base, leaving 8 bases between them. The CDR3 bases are TGTGCCAGCAGCTTGCGGCCCCAGAACACTGAAGCTTTCTTT. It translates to CASSLRPQNTEAFF.

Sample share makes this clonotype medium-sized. The CDR3 DNA sequence: TGTGCCATCAGTGAAACCGGGACTAGCGGGGCAAGCACAGATACGCAGTATTTT. Its translation: CAISETGTSGASTDTQYF. The gene calls are TRBV10-3 and TRBJ2-3, with TRBD2 matching over 13 bases. Trimming cost V 3 bases and J 0 bases; bases outside gene matches: 6. The CDR3 totals 18 residues. Per the germline V gene, CDR1 is ENHRY and CDR2 is SYGVKD.

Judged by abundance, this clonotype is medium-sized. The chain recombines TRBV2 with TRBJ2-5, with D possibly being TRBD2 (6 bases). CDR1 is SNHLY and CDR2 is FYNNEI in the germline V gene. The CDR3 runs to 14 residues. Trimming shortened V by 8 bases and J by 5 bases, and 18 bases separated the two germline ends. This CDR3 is CASGRSGERETQYF. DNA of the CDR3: TGTGCCAGCGGGAGGAGCGGCGAGCGGGAGACCCAGTACTTC.

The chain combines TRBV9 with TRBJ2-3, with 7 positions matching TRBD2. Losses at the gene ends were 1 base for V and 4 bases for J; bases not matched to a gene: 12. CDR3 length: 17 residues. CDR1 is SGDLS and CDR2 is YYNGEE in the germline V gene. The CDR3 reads CASSVPQAREGADTQYF. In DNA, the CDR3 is TGTGCCAGCAGCGTACCCCAGGCCAGGGAGGGAGCAGATACGCAGTATTTT.